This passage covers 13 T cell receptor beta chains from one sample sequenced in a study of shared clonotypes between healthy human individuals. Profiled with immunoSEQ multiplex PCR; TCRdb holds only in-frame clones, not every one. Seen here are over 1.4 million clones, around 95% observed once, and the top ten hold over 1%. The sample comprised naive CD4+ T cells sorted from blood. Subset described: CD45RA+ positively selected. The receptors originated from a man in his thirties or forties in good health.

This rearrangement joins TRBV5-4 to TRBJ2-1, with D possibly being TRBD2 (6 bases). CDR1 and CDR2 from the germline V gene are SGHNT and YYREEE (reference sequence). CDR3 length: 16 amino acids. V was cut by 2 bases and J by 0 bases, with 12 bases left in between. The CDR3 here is CASSFPSASSYNEQFF. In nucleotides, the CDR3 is TGTGCCAGCAGCTTCCCTAGCGCTAGCTCCTACAATGAGCAGTTCTTC.

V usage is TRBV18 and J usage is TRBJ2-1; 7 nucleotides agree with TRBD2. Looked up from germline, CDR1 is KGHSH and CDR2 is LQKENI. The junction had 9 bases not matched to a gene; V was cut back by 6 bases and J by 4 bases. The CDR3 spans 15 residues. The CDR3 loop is CASSRGAGLYNEQFF. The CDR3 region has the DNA TGTGCCAGCTCTCGCGGGGCGGGACTATACAATGAGCAGTTCTTC.

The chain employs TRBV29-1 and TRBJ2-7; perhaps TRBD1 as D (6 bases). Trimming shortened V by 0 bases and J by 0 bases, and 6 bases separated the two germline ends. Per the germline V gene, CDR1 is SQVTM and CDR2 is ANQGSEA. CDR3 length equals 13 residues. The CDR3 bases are TGCAGCGTTGAAGAGGACAGCTCCTACGAGCAGTACTTC. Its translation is CSVEEDSSYEQYF.

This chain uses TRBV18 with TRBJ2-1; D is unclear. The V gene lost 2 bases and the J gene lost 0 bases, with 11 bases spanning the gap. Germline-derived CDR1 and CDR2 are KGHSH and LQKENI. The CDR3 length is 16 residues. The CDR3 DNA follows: TGTGCCAGCTCACCATCTTCGGCGAGCTCCTACAATGAGCAGTTCTTC. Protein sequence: CASSPSSASSYNEQFF.

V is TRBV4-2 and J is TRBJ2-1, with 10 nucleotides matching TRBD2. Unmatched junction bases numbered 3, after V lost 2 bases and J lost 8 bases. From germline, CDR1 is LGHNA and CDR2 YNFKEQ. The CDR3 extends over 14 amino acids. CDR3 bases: TGTGCCAGCAGCCAAAGCGGGAGGGCCCATGAGCAGTTCTTC. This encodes CASSQSGRAHEQFF.

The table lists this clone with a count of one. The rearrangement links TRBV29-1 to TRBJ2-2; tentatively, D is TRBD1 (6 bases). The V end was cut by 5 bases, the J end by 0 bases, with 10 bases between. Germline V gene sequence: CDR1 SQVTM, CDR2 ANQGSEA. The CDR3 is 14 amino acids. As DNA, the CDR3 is TGCAGCGTTCGGACAGCCGCGAACACCGGGGAGCTGTTTTTT. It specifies CSVRTAANTGELFF.

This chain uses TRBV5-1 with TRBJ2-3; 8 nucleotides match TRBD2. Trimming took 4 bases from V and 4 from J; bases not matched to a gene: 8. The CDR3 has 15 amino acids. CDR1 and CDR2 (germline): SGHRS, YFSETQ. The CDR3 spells CASSGVSGAPDTQYF. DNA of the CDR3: TGCGCCAGCAGCGGTGTTAGCGGGGCTCCAGATACGCAGTATTTT.

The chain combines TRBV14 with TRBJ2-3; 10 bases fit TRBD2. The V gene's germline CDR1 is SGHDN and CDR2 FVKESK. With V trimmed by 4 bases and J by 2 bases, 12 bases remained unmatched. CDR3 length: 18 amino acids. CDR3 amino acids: CASSRRRAGGITTDTQYF. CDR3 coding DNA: TGTGCCAGCAGCCGAAGGCGAGCGGGAGGGATAACCACAGATACGCAGTATTTT.

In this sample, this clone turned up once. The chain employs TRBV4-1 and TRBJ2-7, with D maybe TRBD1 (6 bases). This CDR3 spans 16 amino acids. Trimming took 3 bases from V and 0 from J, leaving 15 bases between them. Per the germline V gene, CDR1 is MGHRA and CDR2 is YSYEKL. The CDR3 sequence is CASSQSGAFSSYEQYF. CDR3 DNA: TGCGCCAGCAGCCAGTCAGGGGCCTTCAGCTCCTACGAGCAGTACTTC.

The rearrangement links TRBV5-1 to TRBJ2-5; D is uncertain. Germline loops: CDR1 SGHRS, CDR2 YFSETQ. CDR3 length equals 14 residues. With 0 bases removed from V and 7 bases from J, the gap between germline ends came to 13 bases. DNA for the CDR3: TGCGCCAGCAGCTTGGACAGTATGATTGGGACCCAGTACTTC. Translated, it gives CASSLDSMIGTQYF.

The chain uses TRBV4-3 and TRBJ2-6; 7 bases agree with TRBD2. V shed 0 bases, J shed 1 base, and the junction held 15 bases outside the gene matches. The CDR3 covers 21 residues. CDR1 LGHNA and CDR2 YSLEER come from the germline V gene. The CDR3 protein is CASSQEATAGSSSSGANVLTF. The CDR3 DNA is TGCGCCAGCAGCCAAGAGGCAACAGCGGGATCATCGTCATCTGGGGCCAACGTCCTGACTTTC.

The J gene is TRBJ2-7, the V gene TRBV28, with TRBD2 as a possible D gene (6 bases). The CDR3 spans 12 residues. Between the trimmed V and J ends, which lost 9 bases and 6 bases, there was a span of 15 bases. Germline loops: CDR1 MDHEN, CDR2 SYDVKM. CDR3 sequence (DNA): TGTGCCAGTTCTACGGGGGTGGGCGAGCAGTACTTC. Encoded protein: CASSTGVGEQYF.

The CDR3 loop reads CAWSELGSTDTQYF. The CDR3, as DNA: TGTGCCTGGAGTGAGCTGGGTAGCACAGATACGCAGTATTTT. This chain connects TRBV30 to TRBJ2-3; D remains unclear. CDR3 length: 14 amino acids. The germline V gene has CDR1 GTSNPN and CDR2 SVGIG (reference sequence). The V end lost 1 base, the J end lost 0 bases, and 8 bases lay between the germline ends. Looking up the rest from reference TRBV30 and TRBJ2-3 gives the full variable domain: SQTIHQWPATLVQPVGSPLSLECTVEGTSNPNLYWYRQAAGRGLQLLFYSVGIGQISSEVPQNLSASRPQDRQFILSSKKLLLSDSGFYLCAWSELGSTDTQYFGPGTRLTVL.